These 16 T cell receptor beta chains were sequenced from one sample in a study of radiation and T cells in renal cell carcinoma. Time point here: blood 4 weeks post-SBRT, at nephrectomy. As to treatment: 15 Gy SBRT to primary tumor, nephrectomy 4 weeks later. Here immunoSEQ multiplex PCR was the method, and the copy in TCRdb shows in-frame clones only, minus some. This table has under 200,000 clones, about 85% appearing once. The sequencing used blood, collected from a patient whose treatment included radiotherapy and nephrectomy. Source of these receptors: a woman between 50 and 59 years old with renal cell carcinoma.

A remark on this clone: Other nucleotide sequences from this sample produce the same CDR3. CDR3 sequence (DNA): TGTGCCAGCAGCCTTATTGAGGGTGAGCAGTTCTTC. This sequence encodes CASSLIEGEQFF. The V and J genes are TRBV11-3 and TRBJ2-1; D possibly corresponds to TRBD2 (5 bases). V shed 5 bases and J shed 9 bases, with 11 bases lying between them. From germline, CDR1 is SGHNT and CDR2 YENEEA. This CDR3 has 12 amino acids.

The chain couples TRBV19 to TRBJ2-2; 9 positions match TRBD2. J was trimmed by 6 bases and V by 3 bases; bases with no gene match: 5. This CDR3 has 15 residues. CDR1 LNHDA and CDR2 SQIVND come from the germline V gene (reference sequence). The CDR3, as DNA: TGTGCCAGTAGTATGGGGACTAGCATCTCCGGGGAGCTGTTTTTT. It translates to CASSMGTSISGELFF.

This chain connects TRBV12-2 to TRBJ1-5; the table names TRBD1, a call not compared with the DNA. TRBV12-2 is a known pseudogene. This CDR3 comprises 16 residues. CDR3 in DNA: TGTGCAAGTCGCCCCCGGGACAGGGGGGGCAATCAGCCCCAGCATTTT. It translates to CASRPRDRGGNQPQHF.

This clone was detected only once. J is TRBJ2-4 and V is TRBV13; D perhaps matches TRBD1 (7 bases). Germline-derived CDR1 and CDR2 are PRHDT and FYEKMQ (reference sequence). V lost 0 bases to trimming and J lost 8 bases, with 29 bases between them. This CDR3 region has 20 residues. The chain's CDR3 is CASSLGISRDSEHQRDIQYF. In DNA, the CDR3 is TGTGCCAGCAGCTTAGGGATCAGCCGGGACAGCGAACACCAGCGGGACATTCAGTACTTC. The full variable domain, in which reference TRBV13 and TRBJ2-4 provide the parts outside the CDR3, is AAGVIQSPRHLIKEKRETATLKCYPIPRHDTVYWYQQGPGQDPQFLISFYEKMQSDKGSIPDRFSAQQFSDYHSELNMSSLELGDSALYFCASSLGISRDSEHQRDIQYFGAGTRLSVL.

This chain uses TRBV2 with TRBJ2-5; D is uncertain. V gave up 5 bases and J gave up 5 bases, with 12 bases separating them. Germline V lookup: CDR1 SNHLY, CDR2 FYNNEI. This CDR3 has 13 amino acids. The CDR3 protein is CASSTLSRETQYF. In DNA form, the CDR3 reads TGTGCCAGCAGTACTCTTTCCCGGGAGACCCAGTACTTC. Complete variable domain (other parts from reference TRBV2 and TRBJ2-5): EPEVTQTPSHQVTQMGQEVILRCVPISNHLYFYWYRQILGQKVEFLVSFYNNEISEKSEIFDDQFSVERPDGSNFTLKIRSTKLEDSAMYFCASSTLSRETQYFGPGTRLLVL.

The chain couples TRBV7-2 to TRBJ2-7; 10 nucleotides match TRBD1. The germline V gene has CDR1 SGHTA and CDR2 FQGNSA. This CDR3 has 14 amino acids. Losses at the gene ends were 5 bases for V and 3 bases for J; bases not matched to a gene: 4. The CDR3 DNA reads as TGTGCCAGCAGCCGTGGGGACAGGGGCTACGAGCAGTACTTC. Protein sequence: CASSRGDRGYEQYF.

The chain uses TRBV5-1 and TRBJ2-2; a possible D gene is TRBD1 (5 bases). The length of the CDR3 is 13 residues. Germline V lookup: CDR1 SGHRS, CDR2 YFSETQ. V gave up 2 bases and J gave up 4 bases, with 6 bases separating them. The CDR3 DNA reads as TGCGCCAGCAGCTTTACAGGCACCGGGGAGCTGTTTTTT. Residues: CASSFTGTGELFF.

CDR3 DNA: TGTGCCAGCAGTTACTTGAGGGGGCTTGGATTGAATGAGCAGTTCTTC. Its translation: CASSYLRGLGLNEQFF. The chain is built from TRBV6-5 and TRBJ2-1; 7 bases map to TRBD1. V lost 1 base and J lost 7; bases outside the gene matches: 10. The CDR3 length is 16 residues. The germline V gene has CDR1 MNHEY and CDR2 SVGAGI.

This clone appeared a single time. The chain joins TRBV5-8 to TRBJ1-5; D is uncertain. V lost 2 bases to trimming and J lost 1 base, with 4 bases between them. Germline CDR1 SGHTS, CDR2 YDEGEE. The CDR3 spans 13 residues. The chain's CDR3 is CASSLRSNQPQHF. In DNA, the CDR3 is TGTGCCAGCAGCTTAAGAAGCAATCAGCCCCAGCATTTT.

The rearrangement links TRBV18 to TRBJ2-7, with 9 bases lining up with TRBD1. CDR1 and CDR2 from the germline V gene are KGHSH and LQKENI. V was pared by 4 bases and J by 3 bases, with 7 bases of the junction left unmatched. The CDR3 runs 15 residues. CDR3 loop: CASSLPGQGVYEQYF. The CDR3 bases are TGTGCCAGCTCACTACCGGGACAGGGTGTCTACGAGCAGTACTTC.

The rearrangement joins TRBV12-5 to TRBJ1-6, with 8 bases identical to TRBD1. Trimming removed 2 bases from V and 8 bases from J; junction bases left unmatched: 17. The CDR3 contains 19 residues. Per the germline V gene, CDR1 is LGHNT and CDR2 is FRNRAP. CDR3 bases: TGTGCTAGTGGTTTGACCCGGGACAGGACGTCCCAAGGGCATTCACCCCTCCACTTT. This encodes CASGLTRDRTSQGHSPLHF.

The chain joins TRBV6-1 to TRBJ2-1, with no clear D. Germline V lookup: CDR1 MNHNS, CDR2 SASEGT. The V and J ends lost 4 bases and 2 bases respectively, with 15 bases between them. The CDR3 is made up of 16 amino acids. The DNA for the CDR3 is TGTGCCAGCAGTGCGGAGACTGGACGGACCTACAATGAGCAGTTCTTC. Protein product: CASSAETGRTYNEQFF.

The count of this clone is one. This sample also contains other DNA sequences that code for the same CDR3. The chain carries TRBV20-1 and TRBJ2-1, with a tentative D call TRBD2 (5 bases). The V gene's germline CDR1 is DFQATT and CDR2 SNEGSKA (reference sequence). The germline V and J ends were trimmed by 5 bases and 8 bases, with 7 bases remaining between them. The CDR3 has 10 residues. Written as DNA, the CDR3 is TGCAGTGCTTCCGGGGATGAGCAGTTCTTC. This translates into CSASGDEQFF.

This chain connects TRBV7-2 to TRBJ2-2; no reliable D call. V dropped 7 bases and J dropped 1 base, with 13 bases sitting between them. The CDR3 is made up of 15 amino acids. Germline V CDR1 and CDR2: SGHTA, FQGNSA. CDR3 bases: TGTGCCAGCACTCAAGAGACGGTGAACACCGGGGAGCTGTTTTTT. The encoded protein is CASTQETVNTGELFF.

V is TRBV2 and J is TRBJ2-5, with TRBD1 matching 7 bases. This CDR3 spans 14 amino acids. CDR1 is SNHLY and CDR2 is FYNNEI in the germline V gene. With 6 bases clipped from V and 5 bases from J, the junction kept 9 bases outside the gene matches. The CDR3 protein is CASRQGLARETQYF. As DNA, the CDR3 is TGTGCCAGCAGACAGGGGCTTGCTCGGGAGACCCAGTACTTC. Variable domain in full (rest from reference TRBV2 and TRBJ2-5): EPEVTQTPSHQVTQMGQEVILRCVPISNHLYFYWYRQILGQKVEFLVSFYNNEISEKSEIFDDQFSVERPDGSNFTLKIRSTKLEDSAMYFCASRQGLARETQYFGPGTRLLVL.

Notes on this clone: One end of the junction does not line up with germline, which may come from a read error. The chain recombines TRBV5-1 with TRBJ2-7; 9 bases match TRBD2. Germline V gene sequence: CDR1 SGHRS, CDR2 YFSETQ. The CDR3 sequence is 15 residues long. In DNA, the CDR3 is TGCGCCAGCAGCTATGGGGCTAGCGGGACCTACGAGCAGCACTTC. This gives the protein CASSYGASGTYEQHF.